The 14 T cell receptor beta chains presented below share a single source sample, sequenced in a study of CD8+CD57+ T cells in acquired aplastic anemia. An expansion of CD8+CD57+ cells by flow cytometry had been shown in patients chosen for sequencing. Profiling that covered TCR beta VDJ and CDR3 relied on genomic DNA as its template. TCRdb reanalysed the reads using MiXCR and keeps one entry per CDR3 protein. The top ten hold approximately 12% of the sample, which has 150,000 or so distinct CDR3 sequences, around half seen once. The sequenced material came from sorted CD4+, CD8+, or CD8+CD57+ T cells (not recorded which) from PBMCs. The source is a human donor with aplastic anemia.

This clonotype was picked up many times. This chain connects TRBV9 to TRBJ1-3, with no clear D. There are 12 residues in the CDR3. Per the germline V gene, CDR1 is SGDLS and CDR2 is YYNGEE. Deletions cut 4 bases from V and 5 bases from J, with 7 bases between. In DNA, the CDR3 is TGTGCCAGCAGCACCGACAGAAACACCATATATTTT. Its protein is CASSTDRNTIYF.

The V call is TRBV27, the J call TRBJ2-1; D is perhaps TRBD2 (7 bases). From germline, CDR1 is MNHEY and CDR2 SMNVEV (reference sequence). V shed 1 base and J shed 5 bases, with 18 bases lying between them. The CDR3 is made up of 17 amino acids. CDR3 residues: CASSLFLGGLDDNEQFF. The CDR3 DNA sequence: TGTGCCAGCAGTTTATTTCTGGGGGGGCTGGATGACAATGAGCAGTTCTTC.

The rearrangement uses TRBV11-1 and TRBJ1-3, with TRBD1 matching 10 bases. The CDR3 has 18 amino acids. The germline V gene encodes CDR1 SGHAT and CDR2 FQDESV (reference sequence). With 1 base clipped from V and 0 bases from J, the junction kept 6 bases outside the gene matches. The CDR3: CASSLGTGGISSGNTIYF. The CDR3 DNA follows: TGTGCCAGCAGCTTAGGGACAGGGGGAATTAGCTCTGGAAACACCATATATTTT.

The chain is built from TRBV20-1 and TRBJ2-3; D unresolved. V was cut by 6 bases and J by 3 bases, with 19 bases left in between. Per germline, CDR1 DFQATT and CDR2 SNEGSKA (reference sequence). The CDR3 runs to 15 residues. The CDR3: CSASSSALATDTQYF. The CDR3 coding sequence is TGCAGTGCCAGCAGTTCGGCCCTGGCTACAGATACGCAGTATTTT.

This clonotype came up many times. The chain's CDR3 is CASSPTFTGELFF. The CDR3 DNA reads TGCGCCAGCAGCCCGACCTTCACCGGGGAGCTGTTTTTT. The V call is TRBV4-3, the J call TRBJ2-2; D gene ambiguous. The CDR3 contains 13 residues. Germline CDR1 and CDR2: LGHNA and YSLEER. Trimming removed 4 bases from V and 4 bases from J, with 7 bases in between.

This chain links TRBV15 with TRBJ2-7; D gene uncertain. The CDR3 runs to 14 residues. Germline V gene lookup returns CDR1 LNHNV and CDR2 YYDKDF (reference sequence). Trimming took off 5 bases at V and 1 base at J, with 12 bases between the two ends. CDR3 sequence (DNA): TGTGCCACCAGCCGAGGAACCCTATCCTACGAGCAGTACTTC. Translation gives CATSRGTLSYEQYF.

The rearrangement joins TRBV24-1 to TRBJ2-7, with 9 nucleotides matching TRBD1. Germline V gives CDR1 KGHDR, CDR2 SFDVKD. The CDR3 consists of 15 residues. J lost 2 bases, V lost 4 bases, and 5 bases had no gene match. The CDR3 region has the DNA TGTGCCACCAGTGACACCGGGACAGGGCCCTACGAGCAGTACTTC. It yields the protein CATSDTGTGPYEQYF.

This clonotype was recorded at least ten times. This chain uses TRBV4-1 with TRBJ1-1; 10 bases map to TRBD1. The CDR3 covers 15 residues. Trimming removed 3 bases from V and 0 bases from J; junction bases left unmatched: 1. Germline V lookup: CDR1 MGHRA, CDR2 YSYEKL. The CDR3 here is CASSQGQGMNTEAFF. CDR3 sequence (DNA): TGCGCCAGCAGCCAGGGACAGGGGATGAACACTGAAGCTTTCTTT.

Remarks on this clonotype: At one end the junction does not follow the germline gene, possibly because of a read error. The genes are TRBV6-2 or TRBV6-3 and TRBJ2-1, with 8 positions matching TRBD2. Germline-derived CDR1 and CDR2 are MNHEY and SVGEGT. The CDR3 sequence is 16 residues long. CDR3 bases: TGTGCCAGCAGTTACCTCCTAGCGGGCCCCGAGAATGAGCAGTCCTTC. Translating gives CASSYLLAGPENEQSF.

For the CDR3, the DNA is TGTGCCAGCAGATCCCGTCACCTGAGGGATGAGCAGTTCTTC. Residues: CASRSRHLRDEQFF. This sequence joins TRBV6-2 or TRBV6-3 and TRBJ2-1; D perhaps matches TRBD2 (5 bases). The germline CDR1 and CDR2 sequences are MNHEY and SVGEGT. V was cut by 6 bases and J by 8 bases, with 17 bases left in between. There are 14 residues in the CDR3.

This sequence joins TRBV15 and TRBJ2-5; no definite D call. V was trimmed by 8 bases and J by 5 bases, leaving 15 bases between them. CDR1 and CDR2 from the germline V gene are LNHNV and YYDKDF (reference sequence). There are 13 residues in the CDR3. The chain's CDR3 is CATWAGGYETQYF. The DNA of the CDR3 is TGTGCCACCTGGGCTGGCGGTTACGAGACCCAGTACTTC.

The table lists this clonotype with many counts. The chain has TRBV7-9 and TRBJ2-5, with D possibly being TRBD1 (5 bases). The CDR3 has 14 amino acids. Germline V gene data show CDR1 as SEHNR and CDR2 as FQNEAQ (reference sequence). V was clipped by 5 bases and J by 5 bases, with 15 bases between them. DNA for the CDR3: TGTGCCAGCAGCGAAAAGGGGCGGCGGGAGACCCAGTACTTC. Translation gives CASSEKGRRETQYF.

CDR3 region: CASSERTSSYEQYF. The CDR3, as DNA: TGCGCCAGCAGCGAGAGGACTTCCTCCTACGAGCAGTACTTC. The rearrangement joins TRBV5-1 to TRBJ2-7; possible D gene TRBD2, 5 bases. CDR3 size: 14 residues. Germline CDR1 reads SGHRS; CDR2 reads YFSETQ. V lost 4 bases to trimming and J lost 0 bases, with 11 bases between them.

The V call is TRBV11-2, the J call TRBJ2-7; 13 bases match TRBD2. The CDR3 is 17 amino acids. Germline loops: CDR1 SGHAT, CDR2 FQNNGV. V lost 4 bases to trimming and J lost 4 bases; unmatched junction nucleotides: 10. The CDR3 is CASSSSVGLAGRYEQYF. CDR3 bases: TGTGCCAGCAGCTCATCCGTGGGACTAGCGGGAAGATACGAGCAGTACTTC.